This TCR beta chain is drawn from a study of cytomegalovirus exposure and HLA in healthy donors. As regards this clone: Its specificity is unknown.

All the people who gave samples were healthy bone marrow donors. Whole-study results and caveats: Published work reported that the classifier diagnosed cytomegalovirus status with high specificity and sensitivity. Among the most significant clusters, several appeared linked to common viral pathogens in a later analysis.

The PCR had 60 Vbeta and 13 Jbeta primers. Original methodology: Later reanalysis found around 84 million unique TCR beta chains, roughly 10 million of them shared. Clones were sequenced by immunoSEQ multiplex PCR, and TCRdb holds only the in-frame ones, with some missing. The DNA was the basis for D and trimming; V, J and clone size are from that table. The data contain 110,000 to 150,000 clones, around 75% of them singletons. The CDR3 has 13 residues. With 3 bases removed from V and 1 base from J, the gap between germline ends came to 6 bases. CDR1 and CDR2 (germline): LGHNA, YSLEER. Sequencing was performed on PBMCs. This rearrangement joins TRBV4-3 to TRBJ1-1; D is uncertain. The sequence was collected from a female donor in good health and CMV-seronegative. Here the CDR3 reads CASSHRGNTEAFF. CDR3 in DNA: TGCGCCAGCAGCCATCGCGGGAACACTGAAGCTTTCTTT.